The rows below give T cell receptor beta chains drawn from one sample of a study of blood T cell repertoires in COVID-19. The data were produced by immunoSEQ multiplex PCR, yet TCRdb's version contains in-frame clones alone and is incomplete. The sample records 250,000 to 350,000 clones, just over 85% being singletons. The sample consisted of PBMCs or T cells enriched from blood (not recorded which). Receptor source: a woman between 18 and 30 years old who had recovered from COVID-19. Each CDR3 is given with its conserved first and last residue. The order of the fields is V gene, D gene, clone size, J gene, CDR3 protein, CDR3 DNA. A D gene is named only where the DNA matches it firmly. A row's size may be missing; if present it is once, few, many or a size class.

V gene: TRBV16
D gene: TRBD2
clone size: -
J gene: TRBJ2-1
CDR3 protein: CASSQWGTSGAGGEQFF
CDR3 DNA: TGTGCCAGCAGCCAATGGGGGACTAGCGGGGCCGGAGGTGAGCAGTTCTTC

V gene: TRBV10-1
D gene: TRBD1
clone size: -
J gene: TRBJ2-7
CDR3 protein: CASSEGQGAPEQYF
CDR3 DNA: TGCGCCAGCAGTGAGGGGCAGGGGGCACCCGAGCAGTACTTC

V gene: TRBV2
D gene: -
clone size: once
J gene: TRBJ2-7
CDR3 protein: CASSEGLVLYEQYF
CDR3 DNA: TGTGCCAGCAGTGAAGGACTAGTACTCTACGAGCAGTACTTC

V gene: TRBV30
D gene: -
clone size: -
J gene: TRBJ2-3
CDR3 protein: CAWTGMITDTQYF
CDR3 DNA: TGTGCCTGGACCGGGATGATCACAGATACGCAGTATTTT

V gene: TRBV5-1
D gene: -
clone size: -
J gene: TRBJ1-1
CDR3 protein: CASSLQGGNTEAFF
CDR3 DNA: TGCGCCAGCAGCTTGCAGGGTGGGAACACTGAAGCTTTCTTT

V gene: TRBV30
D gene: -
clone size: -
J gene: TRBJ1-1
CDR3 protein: CAWKWGQGNTEAFF
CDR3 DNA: TGTGCCTGGAAGTGGGGGCAGGGGAACACTGAAGCTTTCTTT

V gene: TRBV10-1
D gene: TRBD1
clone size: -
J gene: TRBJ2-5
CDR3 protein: CASSESTGQQETQYF
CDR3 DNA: TGCGCCAGCAGTGAGTCCACGGGACAGCAAGAGACCCAGTACTTC

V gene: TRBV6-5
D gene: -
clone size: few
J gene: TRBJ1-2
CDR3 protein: CASSYSGGTYGYTF
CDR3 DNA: TGTGCCAGCAGTTACTCTGGGGGGACCTATGGCTACACCTTC

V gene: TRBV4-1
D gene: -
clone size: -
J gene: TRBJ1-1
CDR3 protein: CASSPQTAGTEAFF
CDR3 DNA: TGCGCCAGCAGCCCACAGACAGCTGGAACTGAAGCTTTCTTT

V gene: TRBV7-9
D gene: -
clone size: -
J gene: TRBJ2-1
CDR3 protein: CASSSTGTFNEQFF
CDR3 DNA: TGTGCCAGCAGCTCGACCGGGACTTTCAATGAGCAGTTCTTC

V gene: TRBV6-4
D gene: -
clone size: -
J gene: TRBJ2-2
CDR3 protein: CASSDQADTGELFF
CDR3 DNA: TGTGCCAGCAGTGACCAAGCGGACACCGGGGAGCTGTTTTTT

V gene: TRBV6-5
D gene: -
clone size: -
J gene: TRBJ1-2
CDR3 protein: CASSYSIPRQVYGYTF
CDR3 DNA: TGTGCCAGCAGTTACTCGATCCCTCGACAGGTCTATGGCTACACCTTC

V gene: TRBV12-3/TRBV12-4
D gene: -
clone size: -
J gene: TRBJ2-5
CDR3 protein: CASSPTGSETQYF
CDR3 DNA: TGTGCCAGCAGTCCTACAGGGTCAGAGACCCAGTACTTC

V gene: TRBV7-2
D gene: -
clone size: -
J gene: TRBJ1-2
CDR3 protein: CASRLNQGNGYTF
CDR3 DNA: TGTGCCAGCAGATTAAACCAGGGGAATGGCTACACCTTC

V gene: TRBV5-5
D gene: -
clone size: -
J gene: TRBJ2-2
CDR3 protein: CASSLAPTGELFF
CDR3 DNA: TGTGCCAGCAGTTTAGCCCCCACCGGGGAGCTGTTTTTT

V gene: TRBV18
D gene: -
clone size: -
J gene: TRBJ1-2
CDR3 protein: CASSPPGGDYGYTF
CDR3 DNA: TGTGCCAGCTCACCACCTGGCGGGGATTATGGCTACACCTTC

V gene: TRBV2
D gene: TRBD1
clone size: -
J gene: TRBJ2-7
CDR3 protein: CASINRDRTYEQYF
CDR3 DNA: TGTGCCAGCATTAACCGGGACAGAACCTACGAGCAGTACTTC

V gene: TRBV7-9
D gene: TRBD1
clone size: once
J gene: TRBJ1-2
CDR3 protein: CASNGDRAPGYTF
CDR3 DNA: TGTGCCAGCAACGGGGACAGGGCGCCTGGCTACACCTTC

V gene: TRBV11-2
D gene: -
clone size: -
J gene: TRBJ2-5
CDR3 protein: CASSPTVTRETQYF
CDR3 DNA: TGTGCCAGCAGCCCCACAGTGACGAGAGAGACCCAGTACTTC

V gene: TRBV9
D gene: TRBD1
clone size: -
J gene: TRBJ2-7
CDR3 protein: CASSVVAEPGQGAYEQYF
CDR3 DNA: TGTGCCAGCAGCGTAGTCGCCGAACCGGGACAGGGGGCATACGAGCAGTACTTC

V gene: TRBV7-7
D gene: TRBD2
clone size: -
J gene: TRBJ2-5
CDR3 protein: CASSLDLAGGPEQETQYF
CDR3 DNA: TGTGCCAGCAGCTTAGATCTAGCGGGAGGGCCGGAGCAAGAGACCCAGTACTTC

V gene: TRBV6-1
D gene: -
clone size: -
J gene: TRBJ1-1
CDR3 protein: CASSEALVGQNTEAFF
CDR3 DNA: TGTGCCAGCAGTGAAGCGCTGGTGGGACAAAACACTGAAGCTTTCTTT

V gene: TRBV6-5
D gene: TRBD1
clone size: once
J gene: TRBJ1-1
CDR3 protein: CASRNDRDIAEAFF
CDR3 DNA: TGTGCCAGCAGGAACGACAGGGATATTGCTGAAGCTTTCTTT

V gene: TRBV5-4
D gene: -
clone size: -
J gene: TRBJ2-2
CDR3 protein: CASSSGQTDTGELFF
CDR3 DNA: TGTGCCAGCAGCTCGGGTCAGACGGACACCGGGGAGCTGTTTTTT

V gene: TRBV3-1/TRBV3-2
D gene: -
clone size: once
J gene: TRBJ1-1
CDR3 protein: CASSQWGGETEAFF
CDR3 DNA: TGTGCCAGCAGCCAATGGGGCGGGGAAACTGAAGCTTTCTTT

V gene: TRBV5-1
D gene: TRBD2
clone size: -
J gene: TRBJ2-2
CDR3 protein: CASSPLAGGLSPQGTGELFF
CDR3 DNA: TGCGCCAGCAGCCCTCTAGCGGGGGGGCTTTCCCCCCAGGGGACCGGGGAGCTGTTTTTT

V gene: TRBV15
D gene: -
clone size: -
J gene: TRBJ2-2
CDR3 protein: CATSRDPQRWATGELFF
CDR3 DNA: TGTGCCACCAGCAGAGATCCCCAGCGGTGGGCCACCGGGGAGCTGTTTTTT

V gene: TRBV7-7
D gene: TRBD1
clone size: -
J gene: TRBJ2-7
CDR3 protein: CASSFNRDSTYEQYF
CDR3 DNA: TGTGCTAGCAGCTTTAACCGGGACAGCACCTACGAGCAGTACTTC